The clone carrying this T cell receptor (beta chain) appeared a few times. What it recognizes is unknown. Sample-barcoded 5' priming and a J-beta primer mix drove a second PCR of roughly 6 to 12 cycles. MiXCR, run by TCRdb on the 5' RACE reads, gives a single entry per CDR3 protein. The repertoire holds about 640,000 distinct CDR3 sequences, with approximately 50% as singletons. This sample is drawn from a study of blood T cells in healthy people across ages. General study points: There was a strong correlation between TCR beta diversity and naive T cell percentage. A conclusive naive versus antigen-experienced comparison was prevented by the unsorted PBMCs.

The authors extracted at least 6 micrograms of total RNA per sample. This CDR3 has 15 residues. V gave up 5 bases and J gave up 1 base, with 14 bases separating them. Germline CDR1 and CDR2: SGHVS and FQNEAQ. The sequencing sample was made of blood. The chain couples TRBV7-8 to TRBJ2-5; D remains unclear. This TCR was sampled from a man in his sixties in good health. The CDR3 sequence: CASSIAPPVQETQYF. The CDR3 DNA is TGTGCCAGCAGCATCGCACCCCCGGTCCAAGAGACCCAGTACTTC. The full variable domain, in which reference TRBV7-8 and TRBJ2-5 provide the parts outside the CDR3, is GAGVSQSPRYKVAKRGQDVALRCDPISGHVSLFWYQQALGQGPEFLTYFQNEAQLDKSGLPSDRFFAERPEGSVSTLKIQRTQQEDSAVYLCASSIAPPVQETQYFGPGTRLLVL.